This T cell receptor (beta chain) was sequenced for a study of CD8+CD57+ T cells in acquired aplastic anemia. Study background: On average, sorted CD4+ and CD8+ cells gave 3.2 ug of DNA. General study points: Patients and controls turned out to have 25 to 35 CD8+ CDR3 sequences in common.

As concerns this clonotype: Its antigen remains unknown.

Patients sequenced had flow cytometry evidence of CD8+CD57+ cell expansion. Patients had not yet gotten any therapy when their blood was taken for sampling. Between the trimmed V and J ends, which lost 4 bases and 5 bases, there was a span of 14 bases. The CDR3 has 14 amino acids. Germline V gene lookup returns CDR1 ENHRY and CDR2 SYGVKD. Template material for TCR beta VDJ and CDR3 profiling consisted of genomic DNA. TCRdb reprocessed the reads with MiXCR, giving one entry per CDR3 protein. The table lists 150,000 to 200,000 distinct CDR3 sequences, 40% to 55% of them singletons. The sample comprised sorted CD4+, CD8+, or CD8+CD57+ T cells (not recorded which) from PBMCs. This receptor was obtained from a human donor with aplastic anemia. The chain joins TRBV10-3 to TRBJ2-5, with D perhaps TRBD1 or TRBD2 (7 bases each). CDR3 in amino acids: CAISVRGGLETQYF. CDR3 DNA sequence: TGTGCCATCAGTGTCAGGGGGGGGCTGGAGACCCAGTACTTC.